This T cell receptor (beta chain) appears in the sequencing data of a study of shared clonotypes between healthy human individuals. For the study at large: Researchers assigned three CD4 naive, three CD4 memory, two CD8 naive and one CD8 memory plate to each donor. Study outcomes and limitations: Rarefaction showed that sequencing of sorted subsets was incomplete (despite large depth). Naive subsets generally exceeded memory subsets in estimated richness.

The V gene's germline CDR1 is SGHVS and CDR2 FQNEAQ. The CDR3 extends over 14 amino acids. The germline V and J ends were trimmed by 5 bases and 8 bases, with 18 bases remaining between them. The authors' processing: ImmunoSEQ output lacked quality scores and full-length reads, limiting matched filtering. Libraries were prepared by immunoSEQ multiplex PCR; TCRdb keeps only in-frame clonotypes and omits some of them. V and J calls and clone size come straight from that table; D and trimming were deduced from the DNA. The sample contains roughly 2,500,000 clones, approximately 94% of which appear only once. Comment on this clone: Its antigen is undetermined.

The rearrangement joins TRBV7-8 to TRBJ1-1, with D unresolved. The material sequenced was naive CD4+ T cells from PBMCs. Subset defined: CD45RA+ positively selected. This clonotype originated in a man aged 18-30 years in good health. Some clones in this sample may be carry-over from other donors' samples. The CDR3 here is CASSLNLAVPEAFF. The DNA of the CDR3 is TGTGCCAGCAGCCTCAATCTTGCAGTGCCGGAAGCTTTCTTT.